This T cell receptor (beta chain) is from a study of blood T cells in healthy people across ages. CDR1 is MDHEN and CDR2 is SYDVKM in the germline V gene. This CDR3 region has 16 residues. The V and J ends lost 4 bases and 1 base respectively, with 16 bases between them. Donors were systemically healthy Caucasian individuals from Russia aged 6 to 90 years. It was around 10 milliliters of peripheral blood that were drawn from each donor. PCR was performed a second time for roughly 6 to 12 cycles using a sample-barcoded 5' primer and a J-beta primer mix. TCRdb itself ran the 5' RACE reads through MiXCR, one entry per CDR3 protein. The data hold approximately 1.5 million distinct CDR3 sequences, with about 45% observed a single time.

The sample comprised blood. This sequence was found in a woman between 18 and 30 years old in good health. This sequence joins TRBV28 and TRBJ1-1; D gene uncertain. The CDR3: CASSSGWRGENTEAFF. The CDR3 nucleotides read TGTGCCAGCAGTTCCGGCTGGAGAGGCGAGAACACTGAAGCTTTCTTT.